This TCR beta chain was sequenced during a study of neurological immune-mediated disorders. Study information: About 90% of the roughly 34 multiple sclerosis patients had relapsing-remitting disease; 3 had secondary progressive.

By 5'RACE with 10-nucleotide random UMIs, the cDNA was made. TCRdb recomputed calls from the 5' RACE reads with MiXCR, one row per CDR3 protein. This sample yields 45,000 to 65,000 distinct CDR3 sequences, of which more than 4% are seen a single time; 2.9% belongs to the top ten. Whole-study results and caveats: Patients with HTLV-1-associated myelopathy showed the most TCR clonal expansion. Those with multiple sclerosis showed the least, falling below healthy controls.

This clonotype was picked up many times. What it recognizes is unknown. This receptor was obtained from a man aged 50-59 years with multiple sclerosis. Specimen: PBMCs.

This chain's CDR3 is CSALVNEQFF. The CDR3 nucleotides are TGCAGTGCTCTTGTCAATGAGCAGTTCTTC. The rearrangement uses TRBV20-1 and TRBJ2-1, with no clear D. The germline V gene encodes CDR1 DFQATT and CDR2 SNEGSKA (reference sequence). CDR3 length equals 10 residues. V shed 5 bases and J shed 6 bases, with 5 bases lying between them.